This TCR beta chain emerged from a study of T cells after yellow fever vaccination. This clonotype showed up just a few times. TCRdb re-derived calls from the 5' RACE reads in MiXCR, one entry per CDR3 protein. The repertoire consists of just over 300,000 distinct CDR3 sequences, with 3.6% occurring once and the leading ten covering about 20%. The receptor was isolated from a man aged 18-30 years who received the YFV17D yellow fever vaccine. The input for sequencing was PBMCs, taken on the day of the yellow fever booster vaccination.

This chain's CDR3 is CASSPMNGERGWNTQYF. The DNA of the CDR3 is TGCGCCAGCAGCCCAATGAATGGGGAGCGGGGCTGGAATACGCAGTATTTT. The chain links TRBV4-1 to TRBJ2-3; 7 bases match TRBD2. Germline loops: CDR1 MGHRA, CDR2 YSYEKL. Trimming cost V 4 bases and J 7 bases; bases outside gene matches: 17. This CDR3 comprises 17 residues.